The clone carrying this T cell receptor beta chain was found many times. The antigen is not known. This sample was included in a study of neurological immune-mediated disorders. Study findings and constraints: Neither clinical nor MRI features were associated with the multiple sclerosis repertoire cluster. Grouping of repertoires by phylogeny put those of 18 of 34 multiple sclerosis patients into a single related-CDR3 cluster, a possible signature.

Sorted libraries came from about a million CD4+ or CD8+ T cells. 5'RACE generated cDNA with 10-nucleotide random UMIs. TCRdb reprocessed the 5' RACE reads with MiXCR, giving one entry per CDR3 protein. Of 55,000 or so distinct CDR3 sequences listed, under 4.5% are singletons. The sequence was obtained from a woman aged 40 to 50 with multiple sclerosis. The source material was CD4+ T cells from blood.

The CDR3 coding sequence is TGCAGTGCTGGGGCGCTAGCGGGGTTGTATGAGCAGTTCTTC. Its protein is CSAGALAGLYEQFF. The chain couples TRBV20-1 to TRBJ2-1, with 9 positions matching TRBD2. Germline CDR1 reads DFQATT; CDR2 reads SNEGSKA (reference sequence). Trimming cost V 5 bases and J 8 bases; bases outside gene matches: 10. This CDR3 region has 14 residues.